This passage covers 32 T cell receptor beta chains from one sample sequenced in a study of shared clonotypes between healthy human individuals. The protocol was immunoSEQ multiplex PCR, while the TCRdb copy is restricted to in-frame clones and leaves out a portion. The table includes roughly 1,000,000 clones, 70% to 80% detected once. The sequenced sample was memory CD4+ T cells from PBMCs. Subset: CD45RA-negative fraction. The receptors were gathered from a man aged 18 to 29 in good health. Some clones in this sample may be carry-over from other donors' samples.

A single count supports this clone. The chain links TRBV29-1 to TRBJ2-1, with TRBD2 matching over 12 bases. In germline, CDR1 is SQVTM, CDR2 ANQGSEA. CDR3 length equals 14 residues. Trimming at V came to 7 bases and at J to 3 bases, leaving 4 bases not matched to a gene. The CDR3 region has the DNA TGCAGCGCTCCGACTAGCGGGAGCTACAATGAGCAGTTCTTC. Its translation: CSAPTSGSYNEQFF.

This chain links TRBV14 with TRBJ1-3; no clear D. This CDR3 has 15 amino acids. CDR1 and CDR2 (germline): SGHDN, FVKESK. V lost 4 bases, J lost 2 bases, and 12 bases lay in between. Here the CDR3 reads CASSPRHTTGNTIYF. The CDR3 nucleotides read TGTGCCAGCAGCCCCCGACATACTACTGGAAACACCATATATTTT.

The gene calls are TRBV18 and TRBJ2-2; D possibly uses TRBD1 or TRBD2 (5 bases each). Trimming cost V 3 bases and J 0 bases, with 11 bases left between them. Germline V gene data show CDR1 as KGHSH and CDR2 as LQKENI. The CDR3 length is 16 residues. CDR3 in amino acids: CASSPLAGSNTGELFF. CDR3 nucleotide sequence: TGTGCCAGCTCACCCCTAGCAGGGTCGAACACCGGGGAGCTGTTTTTT.

This clone has more than one count but fewer than ten. This sequence joins TRBV19 and TRBJ1-5; D perhaps matches TRBD1 (5 bases). Germline V CDR1 and CDR2: LNHDA, SQIVND (reference sequence). Trimming stripped 7 bases from V and 6 bases from J, with 19 bases between. The CDR3 runs to 15 residues. CDR3 in amino acids: CASTSRQTRGQPQHF. The CDR3 coding sequence is TGTGCCAGTACCTCAAGACAGACGCGGGGTCAGCCCCAGCATTTT.

This clone was recorded at least ten times. The V gene is TRBV13, the J gene TRBJ2-2; D call uncertain. Per germline, CDR1 PRHDT and CDR2 FYEKMQ (reference sequence). Deletions cut 1 base from V and 1 base from J, with 16 bases between. The CDR3 sequence is 18 residues long. The CDR3 spells CASSLVKNPTVNTGELFF. In DNA form, the CDR3 reads TGTGCCAGCAGCTTAGTAAAGAACCCGACGGTGAACACCGGGGAGCTGTTTTTT.

This sequence joins TRBV13 and TRBJ1-3; 7 nucleotides agree with TRBD1. This CDR3 is built from 15 residues. Germline V gene sequence: CDR1 PRHDT, CDR2 FYEKMQ (reference sequence). V was clipped by 5 bases and J by 4 bases; unmatched bases: 8. CDR3 DNA sequence: TGTGCCAGCAGCACAGGCGAGGGACAGGGAAACACCATATATTTT. Its protein is CASSTGEGQGNTIYF.

This clone was recorded only once. V is TRBV28 and J is TRBJ1-4; weak D call: TRBD1 (5 bases). Trimming stripped 8 bases from V and 6 bases from J, with 19 bases between. CDR1 and CDR2 (germline): MDHEN, SYDVKM. The CDR3 is 15 residues long. The CDR3 sequence is CASSRRWGGDEKLFF. The CDR3 DNA follows: TGTGCCAGCTCCAGGAGGTGGGGGGGTGATGAAAAACTGTTTTTT.

This clone came up once. J is TRBJ2-1 and V is TRBV18; the D gene is possibly TRBD2 (6 bases). There are 17 residues in the CDR3. In germline, CDR1 is KGHSH, CDR2 LQKENI. The germline V and J ends were trimmed by 4 bases and 0 bases, with 16 bases remaining between them. CDR3 loop: CASSLRDWGSSYNEQFF. The DNA of the CDR3 is TGTGCCAGCTCACTCCGGGACTGGGGGAGCTCCTACAATGAGCAGTTCTTC.

The V call is TRBV28, the J call TRBJ1-4, with unresolved D. This CDR3 has 16 residues. The ends were cut back, 3 bases at V and 7 bases at J, with 18 bases in the middle. The germline V gene has CDR1 MDHEN and CDR2 SYDVKM. The CDR3 loop reads CASSFIKGAPSEKLFF. CDR3 DNA sequence: TGTGCCAGCAGTTTTATAAAGGGAGCTCCGAGTGAAAAACTGTTTTTT.

As regards this clone: One base separates it from a far larger clone, so it is likely a read error. The chain is built from TRBV27 and TRBJ2-7; perhaps D is TRBD1 or TRBD2 (5 bases each). From germline, CDR1 is MNHEY and CDR2 SMNVEV (reference sequence). V lost 5 bases, J lost 6 bases, and 20 bases lay in between. This CDR3 comprises 15 residues. The CDR3 bases are TGTGCCAGCAGTAAGCTCTCCGGGACGAGGGCCGAGCAGTACTTC. Its translation is CASSKLSGTRAEQYF.

This clone was found once. The chain has TRBV30 and TRBJ2-7; D perhaps matches TRBD2 (6 bases). V shed 8 bases and J shed 10 bases, with 15 bases lying between them. This CDR3 spans 10 amino acids. CDR1 and CDR2 from the germline V gene are GTSNPN and SVGIG (reference sequence). The CDR3 is CAGGSATQYF. CDR3 bases: TGTGCCGGGGGGTCCGCGACTCAGTACTTC.

The chain has TRBV6-6 and TRBJ1-1; no clear D. V was trimmed by 4 bases and J by 1 base, leaving 13 bases between them. Germline CDR1 reads MNHNY; CDR2 reads SVGAGI (reference sequence). The CDR3 sequence is 15 residues long. This CDR3 is CASSSHSAGNTEAFF. The CDR3 coding sequence is TGTGCCAGCAGTTCCCACTCCGCGGGGAACACTGAAGCTTTCTTT.

This chain links TRBV18 with TRBJ2-3; D gene unclear. Trimming removed 0 bases at V and 5 bases at J, with 12 bases between. The CDR3 has 15 residues. Germline CDR1 KGHSH, CDR2 LQKENI. Here the CDR3 DNA reads TGTGCCAGCTCACCACCTGGCCGGAAAGGAGATACGCAGTATTTT. It is translated as CASSPPGRKGDTQYF.

J is TRBJ2-7 and V is TRBV15; perhaps TRBD1 as D (5 bases). Germline loops: CDR1 LNHNV, CDR2 YYDKDF (reference sequence). V lost 1 base and J lost 3, with 7 bases in between. CDR3 length: 13 residues. CDR3 DNA sequence: TGTGCCACCAGCAGAGCACAGGACTACGAGCAGTACTTC. Its protein is CATSRAQDYEQYF.

The chain joins TRBV7-8 to TRBJ1-1; 7 nucleotides align to TRBD1. V shed 0 bases and J 5 bases; nucleotides not matched to a gene: 15. The CDR3 contains 18 residues. The germline CDR1 and CDR2 sequences are SGHVS and FQNEAQ. The CDR3 spells CASSLAWGGGPLGTEAFF. The DNA of the CDR3 is TGTGCCAGCAGCTTAGCGTGGGGAGGGGGCCCCTTGGGGACTGAAGCTTTCTTT.

The J gene is TRBJ2-3, the V gene TRBV28, with 7 bases aligning to TRBD2. Germline CDR1 and CDR2: MDHEN and SYDVKM. The CDR3 runs 15 residues. The J segment lost 2 bases and the V segment lost 3 bases, leaving 5 bases of the junction unmatched. The CDR3 coding sequence is TGTGCCAGCAGTTTTGCGGGAGCGATCACAGATACGCAGTATTTT. It translates to CASSFAGAITDTQYF. Full variable domain (outside the CDR3, taken from reference TRBV28 and TRBJ2-3): DVKVTQSSRYLVKRTGEKVFLECVQDMDHENMFWYRQDPGLGLRLIYFSYDVKMKEKGDIPEGYSVSREKKERFSLILESASTNQTSMYLCASSFAGAITDTQYFGPGTRLTVL.

The chain combines TRBV5-1 with TRBJ2-7; 7 nucleotides align to TRBD1. V dropped 3 bases and J dropped 5; count of bases not matched to a gene: 2. This CDR3 is built from 12 residues. Germline-derived CDR1 and CDR2 are SGHRS and YFSETQ. The CDR3 coding sequence is TGCGCCAGCAGCTCGGACAGGAACGAGCAGTACTTC. Protein: CASSSDRNEQYF. Filled out from reference TRBV5-1 and TRBJ2-7, the complete variable domain reads KAGVTQTPRYLIKTRGQQVTLSCSPISGHRSVSWYQQTPGQGLQFLFEYFSETQRNKGNFPGRFSGRQFSNSRSEMNVSTLELGDSALYLCASSSDRNEQYFGPGTRLTVT.

The rearrangement uses TRBV5-4 and TRBJ2-5; TRBD1 aligns across 10 bases. The CDR3 consists of 14 residues. Germline V gene sequence: CDR1 SGHNT, CDR2 YYREEE (reference sequence). J was trimmed by 5 bases and V by 5 bases; bases with no gene match: 6. Here the CDR3 reads CASSSGTGAETQYF. The CDR3 region has the DNA TGTGCCAGCAGTTCCGGGACAGGGGCGGAGACCCAGTACTTC.

This clone turned up a few times. The chain joins TRBV28 to TRBJ1-4, with D possibly matching TRBD1 (5 bases). The CDR3 totals 15 residues. The germline gives CDR1 MDHEN, CDR2 SYDVKM. Trimming removed 5 bases at V and 10 bases at J, with 20 bases between. CDR3 in amino acids: CASSPSGGLGGKLFF. CDR3 DNA sequence: TGTGCCAGCAGTCCATCGGGAGGGCTCGGGGGAAAACTGTTTTTT.

The chain has TRBV5-6 and TRBJ2-7, with 7 positions matching TRBD2. The CDR3 runs to 15 residues. Germline assignment: CDR1 SGHDT and CDR2 YYEEEE. The ends lost 0 bases at V and 2 bases at J; junction bases unmatched: 5. CDR3 nucleotide sequence: TGTGCCAGCAGCTTGGGGGTTAGCGGGCCCTACGAGCAGTACTTC. Translating it yields CASSLGVSGPYEQYF.

The rearrangement joins TRBV2 to TRBJ1-2; 11 nucleotides agree with TRBD1. This CDR3 has 15 residues. The germline V gene encodes CDR1 SNHLY and CDR2 FYNNEI. V was pared by 3 bases and J by 8 bases, with 8 bases of the junction left unmatched. This chain's CDR3 is CASSDLPDRGRGYTF. The CDR3 DNA sequence: TGTGCCAGCAGTGATCTCCCGGACAGGGGGCGAGGCTACACCTTC.

The genes are TRBV7-2 and TRBJ2-6; 7 bases fit TRBD2. V was pared by 3 bases and J by 0 bases, with 5 bases of the junction left unmatched. The CDR3 sequence is 17 residues long. The germline CDR1 and CDR2 sequences are SGHTA and FQGNSA. CDR3 DNA: TGTGCCAGCAGCTTTTCGGGCGGGGGCTCTGGGGCCAACGTCCTGACTTTC. Its translation is CASSFSGGGSGANVLTF. Full variable domain (remainder filled in from reference TRBV7-2 and TRBJ2-6): GAGVSQSPSNKVTEKGKDVELRCDPISGHTALYWYRQSLGQGLEFLIYFQGNSAPDKSGLPSDRFSAERTGGSVSTLTIQRTQQEDSAVYLCASSFSGGGSGANVLTFGAGSRLTVL.

This clone came up once. The rearrangement joins TRBV5-6 to TRBJ2-7, with D perhaps assigned TRBD1 or TRBD2 (5 bases each). Germline V lookup: CDR1 SGHDT, CDR2 YYEEEE. Trimming stripped 5 bases from V and 2 bases from J, with 20 bases between. This CDR3 is 16 amino acids long. The CDR3, as DNA: TGTGCCAGCAGTTCACCCCCGGGGTTAGGGGCCTACGAGCAGTACTTC. This codes for CASSSPPGLGAYEQYF. The full variable domain, in which reference TRBV5-6 and TRBJ2-7 provide the parts outside the CDR3, is DAGVTQSPTHLIKTRGQQVTLRCSPKSGHDTVSWYQQALGQGPQFIFQYYEEEERQRGNFPDRFSGHQFPNYSSELNVNALLLGDSALYLCASSSPPGLGAYEQYFGPGTRLTVT.

V gene TRBV5-4 combines with J gene TRBJ2-2, with D unresolved. V lost 3 bases, J lost 2 bases, and 8 bases lay in between. The CDR3 loop spans 14 amino acids. Germline-derived CDR1 and CDR2 are SGHNT and YYREEE (reference sequence). The CDR3 nucleotides read TGTGCCAGCAGCTACGACGGAAACACCGGGGAGCTGTTTTTT. Translation: CASSYDGNTGELFF.

This clone occurred a few times. The gene calls are TRBV27 and TRBJ2-1, with 14 nucleotides matching TRBD2. The CDR3 spans 18 residues. After removal of 5 bases from V and 1 base from J, the junction contained 7 bases not matched to a gene. Germline V CDR1 and CDR2: MNHEY, SMNVEV (reference sequence). The CDR3 is CASSRGLAGAGSYNEQFF. The CDR3 nucleotides read TGTGCCAGCAGTCGGGGACTAGCGGGAGCAGGGTCCTACAATGAGCAGTTCTTC.

The chain recombines TRBV6-6 with TRBJ1-4; 10 bases are shared with TRBD1. Trimming removed 7 bases from V and 7 bases from J; junction bases left unmatched: 9. Germline lookup yields CDR1 MNHNY and CDR2 SVGAGI (reference sequence). The CDR3 spans 15 residues. The CDR3 DNA reads as TGTGCCAGCACATACAACCGGGACAGGGGTGAAAAACTGTTTTTT. It yields the protein CASTYNRDRGEKLFF.

J is TRBJ2-2 and V is TRBV19; 7 positions agree with TRBD2. Germline CDR1 LNHDA, CDR2 SQIVND (reference sequence). The CDR3 sequence is 18 residues long. J lost 7 bases, V lost 5 bases, and 19 bases had no gene match. The CDR3 is CASSPRTLASLGGGELFF. In DNA form, the CDR3 reads TGTGCCAGTAGTCCGCGAACACTAGCGTCCTTGGGGGGCGGGGAGCTGTTTTTT.

This clone appeared many times. The gene calls are TRBV4-1 and TRBJ2-1; a possible D gene is TRBD2 (5 bases). V was cut by 4 bases and J by 0 bases, with 13 bases left in between. Germline CDR1 reads MGHRA; CDR2 reads YSYEKL. This CDR3 comprises 16 residues. The CDR3 coding sequence is TGCGCCAGCAGCCGAGAGGGTCCGCCCTCCTACAATGAGCAGTTCTTC. Protein sequence: CASSREGPPSYNEQFF.

The V gene is TRBV6-5, the J gene TRBJ2-7; a weak D match, TRBD2 (5 bases). This CDR3 has 14 residues. Trimming took off 2 bases at V and 3 bases at J, with 11 bases between the two ends. Germline assignment: CDR1 MNHEY and CDR2 SVGAGI. This CDR3 reads CASSYAIGDYEQYF. In DNA, the CDR3 is TGTGCCAGCAGTTACGCCATCGGGGACTACGAGCAGTACTTC.

This chain joins TRBV28 and TRBJ2-7; 11 bases align to TRBD2. Germline values: CDR1 MDHEN, CDR2 SYDVKM. CDR3 size: 14 residues. Trimming took 6 bases from V and 12 from J; bases not matched to a gene: 13. CDR3 sequence reads: CASSAAETSGILYF. CDR3 DNA sequence: TGTGCCAGCAGCGCCGCCGAGACTAGCGGGATCCTGTACTTC.

The rearrangement links TRBV2 to TRBJ2-7; D remains unclear. The CDR3 loop spans 10 amino acids. Germline-derived CDR1 and CDR2 are SNHLY and FYNNEI. The V gene lost 8 bases and the J gene lost 0 bases, with 2 bases spanning the gap. Written as DNA, the CDR3 is TGTGCCAGCGTCTCCTACGAGCAGTACTTC. Encoded protein: CASVSYEQYF. Complete variable domain (other parts from reference TRBV2 and TRBJ2-7): EPEVTQTPSHQVTQMGQEVILRCVPISNHLYFYWYRQILGQKVEFLVSFYNNEISEKSEIFDDQFSVERPDGSNFTLKIRSTKLEDSAMYFCASVSYEQYFGPGTRLTVT.

V gene TRBV6-1 combines with J gene TRBJ2-7; weak D call: TRBD2 (6 bases). V was trimmed by 3 bases and J by 6 bases, leaving 18 bases between them. The CDR3 is 15 residues long. Germline V gives CDR1 MNHNS, CDR2 SASEGT. CDR3 nucleotides: TGTGCCAGCAGTGAGCCGGGGGTGTCGTACGGCGAGCAGTACTTC. Amino acids: CASSEPGVSYGEQYF.